What follows describes a single T cell receptor beta chain. The target antigen is unknown. Time point specified: week 35, safety follow-up. The vaccine gave 300 ug of a 20-mer mutant IDH1 peptide subcutaneously per dose. Across weeks 1, 3, 5, 7, 11, 15, 19 and 23, patients received a vaccination each time, eight in all. TCRdb's table, derived via immunoSEQ multiplex PCR, lists solely in-frame clones and lacks some. Of about 60,000 clones listed, less than 90% are singletons. The CDR3 runs 14 residues. The germline V and J ends were trimmed by 0 bases and 5 bases, with 10 bases remaining between them. Germline V gene lookup returns CDR1 LNHNV and CDR2 YYDKDF (reference sequence). The source of the sample is a study of a mutant IDH1 vaccine in newly diagnosed glioma. Study information: Vaccine dosing followed radiotherapy by 4-6 weeks, or accompanied temozolomide cycles. A 62.5% male, about 38% female split and a mean age of roughly 37 years characterized treated patients.

The study, taken as a whole, reports: With respect to changes in top peripheral T cell clonotypes, pseudoprogression seemed unrelated.

The source material was PBMCs, sampled from a glioma patient whose treatment included an IDH1 peptide vaccine. This clonotype originated in a man aged 25 to 45 with glioma. The chain carries TRBV15 and TRBJ1-1; D call uncertain. In DNA form, the CDR3 reads TGTGCCACCAGCAGAGATGGAGGTCTAACTGAAGCTTTCTTT. Encoded protein: CATSRDGGLTEAFF.